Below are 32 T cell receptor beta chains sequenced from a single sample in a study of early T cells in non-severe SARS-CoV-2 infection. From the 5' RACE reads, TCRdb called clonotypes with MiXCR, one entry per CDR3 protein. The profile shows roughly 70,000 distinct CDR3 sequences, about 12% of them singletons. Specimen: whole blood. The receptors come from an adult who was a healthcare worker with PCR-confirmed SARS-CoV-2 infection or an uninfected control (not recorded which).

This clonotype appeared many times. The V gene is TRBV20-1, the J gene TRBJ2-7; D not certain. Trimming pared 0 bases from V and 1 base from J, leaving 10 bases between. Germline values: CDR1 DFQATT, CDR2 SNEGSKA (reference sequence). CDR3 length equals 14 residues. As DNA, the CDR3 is TGCAGTGCTAGAGAGCCAGACCGTTCCTACGAGCAGTACTTC. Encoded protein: CSAREPDRSYEQYF.

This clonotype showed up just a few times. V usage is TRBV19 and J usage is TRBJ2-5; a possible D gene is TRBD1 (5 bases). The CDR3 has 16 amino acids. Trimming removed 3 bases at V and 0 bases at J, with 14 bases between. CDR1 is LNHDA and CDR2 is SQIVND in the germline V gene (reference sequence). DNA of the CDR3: TGTGCCAGTAGTATTAGTCCGCCGACAGACCAAGAGACCCAGTACTTC. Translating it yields CASSISPPTDQETQYF.

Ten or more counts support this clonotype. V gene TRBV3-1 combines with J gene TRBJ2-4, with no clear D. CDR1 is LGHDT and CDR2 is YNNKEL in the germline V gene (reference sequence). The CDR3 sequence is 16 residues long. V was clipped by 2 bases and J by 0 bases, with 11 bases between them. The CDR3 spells CASSQYATEAKNIQYF. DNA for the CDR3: TGTGCCAGCAGCCAATACGCCACAGAAGCCAAAAACATTCAGTACTTC.

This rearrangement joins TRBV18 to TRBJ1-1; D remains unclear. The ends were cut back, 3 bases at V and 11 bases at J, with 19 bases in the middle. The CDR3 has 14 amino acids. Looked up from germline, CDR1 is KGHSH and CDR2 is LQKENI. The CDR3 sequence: CASSPDAGLPEAFF. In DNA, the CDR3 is TGTGCCAGCTCACCTGATGCCGGGCTCCCCGAGGCTTTCTTT.

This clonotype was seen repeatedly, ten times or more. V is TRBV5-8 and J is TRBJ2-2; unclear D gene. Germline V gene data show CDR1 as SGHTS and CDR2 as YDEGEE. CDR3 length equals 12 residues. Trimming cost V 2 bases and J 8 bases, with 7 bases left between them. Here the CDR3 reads CASSFVFGELFF. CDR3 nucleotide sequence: TGTGCCAGCAGCTTTGTCTTTGGGGAGCTGTTTTTT.

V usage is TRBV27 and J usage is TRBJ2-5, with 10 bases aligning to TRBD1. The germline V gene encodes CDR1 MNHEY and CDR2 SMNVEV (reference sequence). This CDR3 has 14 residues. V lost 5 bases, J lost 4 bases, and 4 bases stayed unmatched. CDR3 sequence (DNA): TGTGCCAGCAGTCTAGGACAGGGGGGAGAGACCCAGTACTTC. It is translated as CASSLGQGGETQYF.

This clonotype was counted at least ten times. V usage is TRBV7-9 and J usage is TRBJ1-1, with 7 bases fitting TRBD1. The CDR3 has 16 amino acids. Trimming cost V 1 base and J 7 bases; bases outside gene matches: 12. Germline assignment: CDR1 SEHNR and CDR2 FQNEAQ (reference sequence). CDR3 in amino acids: CASSLVQGMSPIEAFF. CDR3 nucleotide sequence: TGTGCCAGCAGCTTAGTACAGGGGATGAGTCCGATTGAAGCTTTCTTT.

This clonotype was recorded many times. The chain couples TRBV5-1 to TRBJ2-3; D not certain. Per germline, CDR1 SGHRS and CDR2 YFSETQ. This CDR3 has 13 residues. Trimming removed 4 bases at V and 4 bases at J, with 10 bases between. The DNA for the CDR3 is TGCGCCAGCAGCACCAGTCCGGCAGATACGCAGTATTTT. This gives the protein CASSTSPADTQYF.

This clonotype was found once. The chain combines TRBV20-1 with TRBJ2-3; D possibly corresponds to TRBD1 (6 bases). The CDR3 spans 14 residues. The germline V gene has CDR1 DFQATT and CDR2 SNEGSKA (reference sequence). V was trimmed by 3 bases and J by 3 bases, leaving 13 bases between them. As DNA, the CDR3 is TGCAGTGCTAGTAGACAAGGGACAACAGATACGCAGTATTTT. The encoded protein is CSASRQGTTDTQYF.

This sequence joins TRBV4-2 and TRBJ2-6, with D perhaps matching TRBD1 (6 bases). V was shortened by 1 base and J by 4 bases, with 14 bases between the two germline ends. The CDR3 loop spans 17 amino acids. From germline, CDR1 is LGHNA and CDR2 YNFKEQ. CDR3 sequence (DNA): TGTGCCAGCAGCCAAGGGACACAGGGAGCCGGGGCCAACGTCCTGACTTTC. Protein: CASSQGTQGAGANVLTF.

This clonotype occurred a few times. This chain's CDR3 is CAISESMWRRDPPGELFF. DNA for the CDR3: TGTGCCATCAGTGAGTCGATGTGGCGGCGGGACCCTCCCGGGGAGCTGTTTTTT. V is TRBV10-3 and J is TRBJ2-2; maybe TRBD2 (6 bases). The CDR3 loop spans 18 amino acids. The germline CDR1 and CDR2 sequences are ENHRY and SYGVKD. The ends were cut back, 0 bases at V and 6 bases at J, with 20 bases in the middle.

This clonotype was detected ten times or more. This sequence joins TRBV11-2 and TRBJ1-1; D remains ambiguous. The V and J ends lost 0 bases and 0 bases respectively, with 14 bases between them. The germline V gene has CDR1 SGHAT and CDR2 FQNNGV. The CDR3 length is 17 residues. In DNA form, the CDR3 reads TGTGCCAGCAGCTTAGACAGTTCTTCGAGTGTGAACACTGAAGCTTTCTTT. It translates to CASSLDSSSSVNTEAFF.

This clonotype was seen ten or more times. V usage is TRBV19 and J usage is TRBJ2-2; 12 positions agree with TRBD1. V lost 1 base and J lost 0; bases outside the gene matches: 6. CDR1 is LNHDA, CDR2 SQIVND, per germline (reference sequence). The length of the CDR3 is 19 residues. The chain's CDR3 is CASSIVRGQGATNTGELFF. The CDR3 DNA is TGTGCCAGTAGTATAGTAAGGGGACAGGGGGCGACGAACACCGGGGAGCTGTTTTTT.

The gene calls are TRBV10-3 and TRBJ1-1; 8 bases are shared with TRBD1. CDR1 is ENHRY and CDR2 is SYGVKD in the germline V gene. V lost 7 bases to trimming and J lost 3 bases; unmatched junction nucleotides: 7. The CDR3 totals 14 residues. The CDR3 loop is CAIKSGQGDTEAFF. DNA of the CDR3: TGTGCCATCAAGTCAGGACAGGGAGACACTGAAGCTTTCTTT.

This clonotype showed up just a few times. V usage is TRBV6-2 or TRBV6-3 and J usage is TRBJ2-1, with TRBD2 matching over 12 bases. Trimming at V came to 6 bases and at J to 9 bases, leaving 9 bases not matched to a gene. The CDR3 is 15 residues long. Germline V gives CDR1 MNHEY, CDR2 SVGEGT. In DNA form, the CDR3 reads TGTGCCAGCAGCCAGACTAGCGGGAGTATTGGTGAGCAGTTCTTC. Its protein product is CASSQTSGSIGEQFF.

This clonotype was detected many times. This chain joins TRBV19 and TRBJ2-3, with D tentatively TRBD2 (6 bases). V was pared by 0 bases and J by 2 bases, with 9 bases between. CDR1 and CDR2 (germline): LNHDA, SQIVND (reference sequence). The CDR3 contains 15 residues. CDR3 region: CASSIEAGYTDTQYF. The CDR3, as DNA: TGTGCCAGTAGTATAGAGGCGGGATACACAGATACGCAGTATTTT.

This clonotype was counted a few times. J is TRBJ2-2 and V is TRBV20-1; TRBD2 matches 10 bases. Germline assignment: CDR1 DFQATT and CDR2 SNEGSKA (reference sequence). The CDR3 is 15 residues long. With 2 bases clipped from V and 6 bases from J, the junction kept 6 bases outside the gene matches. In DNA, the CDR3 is TGCAGTGCTAGAATTACTAGCGGGGATGCCGGGGAGCTGTTTTTT. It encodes CSARITSGDAGELFF.

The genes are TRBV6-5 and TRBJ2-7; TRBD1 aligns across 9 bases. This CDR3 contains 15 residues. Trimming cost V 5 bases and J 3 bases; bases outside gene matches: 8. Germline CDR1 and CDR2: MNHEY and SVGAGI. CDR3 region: CASSKGQGRIYEQYF. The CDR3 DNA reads TGTGCCAGCAGTAAAGGACAGGGGCGAATCTACGAGCAGTACTTC.

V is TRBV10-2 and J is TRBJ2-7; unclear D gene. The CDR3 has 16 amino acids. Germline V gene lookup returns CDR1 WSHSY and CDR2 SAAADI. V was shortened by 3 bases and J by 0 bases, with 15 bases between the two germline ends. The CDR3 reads CASSDVRRISSYEQYF. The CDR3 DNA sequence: TGCGCCAGCAGTGATGTCAGGCGGATCAGCTCCTACGAGCAGTACTTC.

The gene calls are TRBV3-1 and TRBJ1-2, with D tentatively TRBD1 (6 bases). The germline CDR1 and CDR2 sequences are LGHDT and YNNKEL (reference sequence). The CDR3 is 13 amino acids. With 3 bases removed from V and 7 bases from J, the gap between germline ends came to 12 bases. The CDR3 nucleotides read TGTGCCAGCAGCCAGGTACAGGGCTCTGGCTACACCTTC. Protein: CASSQVQGSGYTF.

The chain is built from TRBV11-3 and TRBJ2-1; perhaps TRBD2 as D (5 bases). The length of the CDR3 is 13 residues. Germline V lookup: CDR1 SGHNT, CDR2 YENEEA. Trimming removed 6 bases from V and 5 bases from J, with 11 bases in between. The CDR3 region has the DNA TGTGCCAGCAGTTCGGGAACGAACAATGAGCAGTTCTTC. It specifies CASSSGTNNEQFF.

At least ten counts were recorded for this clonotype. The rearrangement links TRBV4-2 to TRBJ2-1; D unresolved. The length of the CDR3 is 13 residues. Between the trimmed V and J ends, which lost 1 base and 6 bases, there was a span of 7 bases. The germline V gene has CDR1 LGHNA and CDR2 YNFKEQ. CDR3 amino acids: CASSQVGANEQFF. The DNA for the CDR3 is TGTGCCAGCAGCCAAGTAGGCGCCAATGAGCAGTTCTTC.

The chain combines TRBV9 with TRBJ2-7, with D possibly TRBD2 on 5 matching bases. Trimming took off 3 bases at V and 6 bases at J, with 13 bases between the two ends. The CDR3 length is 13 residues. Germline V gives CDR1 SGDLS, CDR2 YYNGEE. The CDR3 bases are TGTGCCAGCAGCGCCGATGTTCGGGGCGAGCAGTACTTC. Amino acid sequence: CASSADVRGEQYF.

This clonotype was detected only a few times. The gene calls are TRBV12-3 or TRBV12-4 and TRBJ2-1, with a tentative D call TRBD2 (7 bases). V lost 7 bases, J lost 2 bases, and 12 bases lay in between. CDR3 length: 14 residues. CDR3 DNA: TGTGCCAGCACCACAGGGACTACCTACAATGAGCAGTTCTTC. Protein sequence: CASTTGTTYNEQFF.

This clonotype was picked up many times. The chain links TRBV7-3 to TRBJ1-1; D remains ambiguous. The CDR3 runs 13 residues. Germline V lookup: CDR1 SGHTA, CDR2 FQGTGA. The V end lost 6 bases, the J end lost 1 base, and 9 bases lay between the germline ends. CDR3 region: CASSPQANTEAFF. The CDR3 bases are TGTGCCAGCAGTCCTCAGGCGAACACTGAAGCTTTCTTT.

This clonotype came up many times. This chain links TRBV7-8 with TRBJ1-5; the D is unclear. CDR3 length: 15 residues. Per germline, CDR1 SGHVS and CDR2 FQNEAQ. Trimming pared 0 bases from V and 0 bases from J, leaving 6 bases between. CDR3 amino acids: CASSLALISNQPQHF. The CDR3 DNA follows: TGTGCCAGCAGCTTAGCGTTGATTAGCAATCAGCCCCAGCATTTT.

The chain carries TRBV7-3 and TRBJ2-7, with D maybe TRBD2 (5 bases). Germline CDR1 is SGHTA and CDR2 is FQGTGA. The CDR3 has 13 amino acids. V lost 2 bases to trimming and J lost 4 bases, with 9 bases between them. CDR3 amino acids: CASSLGSGYEQYF. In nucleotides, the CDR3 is TGTGCCAGCAGCTTAGGGAGCGGTTACGAGCAGTACTTC.

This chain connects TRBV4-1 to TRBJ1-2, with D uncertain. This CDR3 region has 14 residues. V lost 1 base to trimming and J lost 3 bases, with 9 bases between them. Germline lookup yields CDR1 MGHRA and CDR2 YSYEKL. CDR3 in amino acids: CASSQAPTDYGYTF. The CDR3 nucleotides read TGCGCCAGCAGCCAAGCACCAACAGACTATGGCTACACCTTC.

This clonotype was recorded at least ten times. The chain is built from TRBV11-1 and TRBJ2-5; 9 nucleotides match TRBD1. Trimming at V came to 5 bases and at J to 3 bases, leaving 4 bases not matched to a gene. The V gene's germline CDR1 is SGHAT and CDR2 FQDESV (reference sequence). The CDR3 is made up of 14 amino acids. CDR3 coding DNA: TGTGCCAGCAGCCCGGGACAGGGAAAAGAGACCCAGTACTTC. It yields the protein CASSPGQGKETQYF. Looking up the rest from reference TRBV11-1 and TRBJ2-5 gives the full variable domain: EAEVAQSPRYKITEKSQAVAFWCDPISGHATLYWYRQILGQGPELLVQFQDESVVDDSQLPKDRFSAERLKGVDSTLKIQPAELGDSAMYLCASSPGQGKETQYFGPGTRLLVL.

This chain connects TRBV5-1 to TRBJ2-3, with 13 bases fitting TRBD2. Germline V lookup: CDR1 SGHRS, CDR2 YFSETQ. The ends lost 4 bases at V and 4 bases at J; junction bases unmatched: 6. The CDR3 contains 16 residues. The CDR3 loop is CASSTGLAGVADTQYF. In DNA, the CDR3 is TGCGCCAGCAGCACCGGACTAGCGGGAGTTGCAGATACGCAGTATTTT.

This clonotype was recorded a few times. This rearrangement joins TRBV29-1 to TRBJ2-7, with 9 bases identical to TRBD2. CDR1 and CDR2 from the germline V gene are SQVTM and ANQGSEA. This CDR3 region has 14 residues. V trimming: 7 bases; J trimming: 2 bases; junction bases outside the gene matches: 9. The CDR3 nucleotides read TGCAGCGGGCTGAGCGGGGGGTCCCCCTACGAGCAGTACTTC. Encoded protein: CSGLSGGSPYEQYF.

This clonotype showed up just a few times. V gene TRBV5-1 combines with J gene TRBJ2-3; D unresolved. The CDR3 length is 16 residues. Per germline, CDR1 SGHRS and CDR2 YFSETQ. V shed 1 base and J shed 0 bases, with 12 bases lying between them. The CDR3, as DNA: TGCGCCAGCAGCTTGCTACTCACCCCGAGCACAGATACGCAGTATTTT. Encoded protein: CASSLLLTPSTDTQYF.